Following are 14 T cell receptor beta chains from one sample sequenced in a study of blood T cell repertoires in COVID-19. This table comes from immunoSEQ multiplex PCR, and its TCRdb copy is limited to in-frame clones, with some not included. The table shows hundreds of thousands of clones, with about nine tenths occurring only once. The sequencing sample was made of peripheral blood. The source of these receptors is a woman in her forties or fifties who had recovered from COVID-19.

The chain combines TRBV28 with TRBJ2-1; 9 nucleotides align to TRBD2. The CDR3 consists of 16 residues. CDR1 is MDHEN, CDR2 SYDVKM, per germline. The ends lost 5 bases at V and 4 bases at J; junction bases unmatched: 9. The chain's CDR3 is CASSGGSAGGYNEQFF. CDR3 sequence (DNA): TGTGCCAGCAGTGGTGGGTCAGCGGGAGGATACAATGAGCAGTTCTTC.

The chain has TRBV6-5 and TRBJ2-1, with D maybe TRBD1 (5 bases). The CDR3 is made up of 14 amino acids. Germline assignment: CDR1 MNHEY and CDR2 SVGAGI. V shed 6 bases and J shed 0 bases, with 9 bases lying between them. The CDR3 spells CASRTESSYNEQFF. The CDR3 DNA reads TGTGCCAGCAGGACAGAGAGCTCCTACAATGAGCAGTTCTTC.

The rearrangement uses TRBV28 and TRBJ2-2; D gene ambiguous. This CDR3 is built from 13 residues. Trimming removed 1 base from V and 8 bases from J, with 8 bases in between. Germline assignment: CDR1 MDHEN and CDR2 SYDVKM. The CDR3 DNA reads as TGTGCCAGCAGTTTATCAGTGGTGGGGGAGCTGTTTTTT. Amino acids: CASSLSVVGELFF. Full variable domain (remainder filled in from reference TRBV28 and TRBJ2-2): DVKVTQSSRYLVKRTGEKVFLECVQDMDHENMFWYRQDPGLGLRLIYFSYDVKMKEKGDIPEGYSVSREKKERFSLILESASTNQTSMYLCASSLSVVGELFFGEGSRLTVL.

This clone has a single count. The gene calls are TRBV5-1 and TRBJ1-1; 9 bases fit TRBD1. The V gene end was trimmed by 3 bases and the J gene end by 4 bases; junction bases not matched to a gene: 7. Germline CDR1 is SGHRS and CDR2 is YFSETQ. The CDR3 is made up of 15 amino acids. The DNA of the CDR3 is TGCGCCAGCAGCTCACAGGGGGCGCGGGTCACTGAAGCTTTCTTT. This gives the protein CASSSQGARVTEAFF. The full variable domain, rest sourced from reference TRBV5-1 and TRBJ1-1, is KAGVTQTPRYLIKTRGQQVTLSCSPISGHRSVSWYQQTPGQGLQFLFEYFSETQRNKGNFPGRFSGRQFSNSRSEMNVSTLELGDSALYLCASSSQGARVTEAFFGQGTRLTVV.

The genes are TRBV5-5 and TRBJ1-2, with D maybe TRBD1 (5 bases). Germline CDR1 and CDR2: SGHKS and YYEKEE (reference sequence). Trimming took off 1 base at V and 2 bases at J, with 9 bases between the two ends. The CDR3 totals 14 residues. CDR3 loop: CASSLQGTNYGYTF. The CDR3 region has the DNA TGTGCCAGCAGCTTGCAGGGAACCAACTATGGCTACACCTTC.

The chain uses TRBV5-5 and TRBJ2-7; D possibly corresponds to TRBD2 (6 bases). V lost 0 bases and J lost 0, with 13 bases in between. In germline, CDR1 is SGHKS, CDR2 YYEKEE (reference sequence). The CDR3 runs to 16 residues. Here the CDR3 DNA reads TGTGCCAGCAGCTTGGGTGACGGGGGAAGCTCCTACGAGCAGTACTTC. This gives the protein CASSLGDGGSSYEQYF. The variable domain in full, with the rest retrieved from reference TRBV5-5 and TRBJ2-7, is DAGVTQSPTHLIKTRGQQVTLRCSPISGHKSVSWYQQVLGQGPQFIFQYYEKEERGRGNFPDRFSARQFPNYSSELNVNALLLGDSALYLCASSLGDGGSSYEQYFGPGTRLTVT.

This chain connects TRBV7-3 to TRBJ2-2; 9 bases agree with TRBD1. Germline V gives CDR1 SGHTA, CDR2 FQGTGA. The length of the CDR3 is 16 residues. V lost 5 bases, J lost 5 bases, and 9 bases stayed unmatched. CDR3 sequence reads: CASSISRDRVTGELFF. CDR3 coding DNA: TGTGCCAGCAGCATATCCCGGGACAGGGTGACCGGGGAGCTGTTTTTT.

CDR3 sequence reads: CASSFGRITEAFF. The CDR3 region has the DNA TGTGCCAGCAGTTTTGGCAGAATCACTGAAGCTTTCTTT. The chain uses TRBV27 and TRBJ1-1; unclear D gene. The CDR3 is 13 residues long. Trimming removed 3 bases from V and 4 bases from J, with 9 bases in between. Germline V lookup: CDR1 MNHEY, CDR2 SMNVEV (reference sequence).

V gene TRBV5-1 combines with J gene TRBJ2-7; TRBD1 matches 10 bases. V shed 4 bases and J 6 bases; nucleotides not matched to a gene: 7. The CDR3 spans 14 residues. Germline V gene lookup returns CDR1 SGHRS and CDR2 YFSETQ. The CDR3 bases are TGCGCCAGCAGCCACGGGACAGGGGAAAGCGAGCAGTACTTC. Residues: CASSHGTGESEQYF.

The chain couples TRBV12-3 or TRBV12-4 to TRBJ1-1; D is ambiguous. This CDR3 is built from 13 residues. With 5 bases removed from V and 0 bases from J, the gap between germline ends came to 7 bases. This chain's CDR3 is CASSEFMNTEAFF. The CDR3 DNA is TGTGCCAGCAGTGAGTTCATGAACACTGAAGCTTTCTTT.

The V call is TRBV4-1, the J call TRBJ2-2, with a tentative D call TRBD1 (6 bases). The CDR3 spans 19 residues. Trimming stripped 1 base from V and 2 bases from J, with 20 bases between. Looked up from germline, CDR1 is MGHRA and CDR2 is YSYEKL. The CDR3 bases are TGCGCCAGCAGCCAAGCGCCGGTGGGGGCGGAGGATAACACCGGGGAGCTGTTTTTT. It encodes CASSQAPVGAEDNTGELFF.

In its sample, this clone ranks as medium-sized. J is TRBJ2-7 and V is TRBV6-2 or TRBV6-3; 12 bases are a match to TRBD2. This CDR3 has 14 residues. The ends lost 2 bases at V and 4 bases at J; junction bases unmatched: 0. Germline V CDR1 and CDR2: MNHEY, SVGEGT. CDR3 residues: CASSYGTSGYEQYF. The CDR3 DNA follows: TGTGCCAGCAGTTACGGGACTAGCGGGTACGAGCAGTACTTC.

The gene calls are TRBV28 and TRBJ2-7; D remains ambiguous. The CDR3 consists of 13 residues. Trimming removed 4 bases from V and 0 bases from J, with 7 bases in between. The germline V gene encodes CDR1 MDHEN and CDR2 SYDVKM. CDR3 in amino acids: CASSSPSSYEQYF. Written as DNA, the CDR3 is TGTGCCAGCAGTTCTCCGAGCTCCTACGAGCAGTACTTC.

The CDR3 DNA is TGTGCCAGTAGTTTCCGACAGGGGCCGCGGGACACTGAAGCTTTCTTT. This sequence encodes CASSFRQGPRDTEAFF. V and J are TRBV19 and TRBJ1-1, with 8 bases lining up with TRBD1. Per germline, CDR1 LNHDA and CDR2 SQIVND (reference sequence). Trimming removed 5 bases from V and 3 bases from J; junction bases left unmatched: 11. The CDR3 is 16 residues long.